This T cell receptor (beta chain) comes out of a study of blood T cell repertoires in COVID-19. This table comes from immunoSEQ multiplex PCR, and its TCRdb copy is limited to in-frame clones, with some not included. The repertoire has approximately 230,000 clones, around 80% of them found once; the top ten carry about 15%. This clone has just a few counts. The sample taken for sequencing was PBMCs or T cells enriched from blood (not recorded which). This clonotype was sampled from a man aged 35-49 years who had recovered from COVID-19.

CDR3 sequence (DNA): TGTGCCAGCAGCACTATGCAAAACAGGGAAGAGACCCAGTACTTC. Protein: CASSTMQNREETQYF. V usage is TRBV5-4 and J usage is TRBJ2-5, with D possibly matching TRBD1 (6 bases). This CDR3 has 15 residues. Between the trimmed V and J ends, which lost 4 bases and 3 bases, there was a span of 16 bases. Germline-derived CDR1 and CDR2 are SGHNT and YYREEE (reference sequence).